One and the same sample provided the 5 T cell receptor beta chains below, sequenced in a study of siplizumab effects on memory and regulatory T cells. Data came from immunoSEQ multiplex PCR; TCRdb stores just in-frame clones and leaves some out. Of about 100,000 clones listed, about 94% were seen once; the top ten hold roughly 1.4%. The specimen sequenced was non-Treg CD4+ T cells sorted from blood. The receptors were sampled from a human donor in good health.

This chain uses TRBV27 with TRBJ2-1, with 9 bases aligning to TRBD2. The CDR3 sequence is 21 residues long. Losses at the gene ends were 0 bases for V and 1 base for J; bases not matched to a gene: 16. CDR1 is MNHEY and CDR2 is SMNVEV in the germline V gene (reference sequence). CDR3 protein: CASSLSVLRLAGSSSYNEQFF. The CDR3 DNA is TGTGCCAGCAGTTTATCGGTTTTGAGGCTAGCGGGAAGTTCTTCCTACAATGAGCAGTTCTTC.

DNA for the CDR3: TGCGCCAGCAGCTCCACCGGCACAAGCACAGATACGCAGTATTTT. Its translation is CASSSTGTSTDTQYF. This chain uses TRBV5-1 with TRBJ2-3; no definite D call. With 3 bases removed from V and 0 bases from J, the gap between germline ends came to 11 bases. The CDR3 consists of 15 residues. The germline V gene encodes CDR1 SGHRS and CDR2 YFSETQ.

The CDR3 nucleotides read TGCGCCAGCAGCTTGTTAACTAGCGGGCGCCACAATGAGCAGTTCTTC. Amino acids: CASSLLTSGRHNEQFF. The J gene is TRBJ2-1, the V gene TRBV5-1; 9 nucleotides line up with TRBD2. The CDR3 is 16 residues long. Germline trimming cut 1 base from V and 5 bases from J; bases unmatched to any gene: 7. CDR1 and CDR2 from the germline V gene are SGHRS and YFSETQ.

The chain couples TRBV15 to TRBJ2-7; D not certain. The V end lost 4 bases, the J end lost 8 bases, and 6 bases lay between the germline ends. The germline V gene has CDR1 LNHNV and CDR2 YYDKDF (reference sequence). The CDR3 covers 10 residues. The CDR3 region is CATSKPKQYF. CDR3 bases: TGTGCCACCAGCAAACCAAAGCAGTACTTC. Combining the CDR3 with reference TRBV15 and TRBJ2-7 gives the whole variable domain DAMVIQNPRYQVTQFGKPVTLSCSQTLNHNVMYWYQQKSSQAPKLLFHYYDKDFNNEADTPDNFQSRRPNTSFCFLDIRSPGLGDTAMYLCATSKPKQYFGPGTRLTVT.

CDR3 region: CASSLAGQQETQYF. CDR3 in DNA: TGCGCCAGCAGCTTGGCCGGGCAACAAGAGACCCAGTACTTC. V and J are TRBV5-1 and TRBJ2-5; no clear D. Trimming shortened V by 0 bases and J by 2 bases, and 8 bases separated the two germline ends. The CDR3 has 14 amino acids. Germline CDR1 and CDR2: SGHRS and YFSETQ.